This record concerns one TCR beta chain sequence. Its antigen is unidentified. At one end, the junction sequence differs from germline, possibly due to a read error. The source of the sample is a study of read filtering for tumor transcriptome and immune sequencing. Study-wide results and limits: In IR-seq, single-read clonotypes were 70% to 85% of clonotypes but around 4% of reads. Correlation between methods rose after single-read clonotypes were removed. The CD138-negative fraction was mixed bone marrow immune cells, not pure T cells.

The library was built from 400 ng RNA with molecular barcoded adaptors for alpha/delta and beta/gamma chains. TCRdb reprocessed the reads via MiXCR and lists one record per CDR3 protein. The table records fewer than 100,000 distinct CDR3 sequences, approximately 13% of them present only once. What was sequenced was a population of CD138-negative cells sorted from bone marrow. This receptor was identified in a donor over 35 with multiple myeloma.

The CDR3 coding sequence is TGTGCGAGCAGGGACAGTACCGGGGAGCTGGTTTTT. Protein: CASRDSTGELVF. The genes are TRBV6-5 and TRBJ2-2; TRBD1 matches 7 bases. CDR3 length: 12 amino acids. Germline CDR1 and CDR2: MNHEY and SVGAGI.